Listed below are T cell receptor beta chains from one sample, sequenced in a study of cytomegalovirus exposure and HLA in healthy donors. Sequencing was performed with immunoSEQ multiplex PCR; in TCRdb, only in-frame clones are kept and a portion is missing. Here the sample spans 130,000 to 150,000 clones, about three quarters being singletons. The source material was PBMCs. The receptors originated from a man in his forties in good health and CMV-seropositive. Each CDR3 is given with its conserved first and last residue. A D gene is named only where the DNA matches it firmly. Size is stated for part of the rows, as once, few or many counts, or as a class when the clone is expanded.

TRBJ2-3 NA TRBV7-8 NA TGTGCCAGCAGCTGGGCGGGAACAGATACGCAGTATTTT CASSWAGTDTQYF
TRBJ2-5 NA TRBV6-1 NA TGTGCCAGCAGCCCCCCGGGGGTCGAGACCCAGTACTTC CASSPPGVETQYF
TRBJ1-1 NA TRBV6-4 TRBD1 TGTGCCAGCAGTGTGGACAGGATGAACACTGAAGCTTTCTTT CASSVDRMNTEAFF
TRBJ2-1 NA TRBV5-4 NA TGTGCCAGCAGCTCATCGGGTCTAGGAACCTACAATGAGCAGTTCTTC CASSSSGLGTYNEQFF
TRBJ2-1 NA TRBV5-1 NA TGCGCCAGCAGCGTCCAGGGGGGTGAGCAGTTCTTC CASSVQGGEQFF
TRBJ2-1 once TRBV5-4 NA TGTGCCAGCAGCTTGGTGCTAGCCCACAATGAGCAGTTCTTC CASSLVLAHNEQFF
TRBJ1-2 NA TRBV28 NA TGTGCCAGCAGTCAACCCCGAGGTGTGTTTGACTATGGCTACACCTTC CASSQPRGVFDYGYTF
TRBJ2-7 NA TRBV5-1 TRBD1 TGCGCCAGCAGCTTGGCCCCGGACAGGGCTTACGAGCAGTACTTC CASSLAPDRAYEQYF
TRBJ1-2 NA TRBV5-6 TRBD1 TGTGCCAGCAGCCCGCTAAGTCAGGGGGCGTCTGGCTACACCTTC CASSPLSQGASGYTF
TRBJ2-7 NA TRBV29-1 TRBD2 TGCAGCGTTGAAAGCGGGGCTAGCGGGAGCTACGAGCAGTACTTC CSVESGASGSYEQYF
TRBJ2-2 few TRBV18 NA TGTGCCAGCTCACCGGGGAGGATAACCGGGGAGCTGTTTTTT CASSPGRITGELFF
TRBJ2-4 once TRBV11-3 NA TGTGCCAGCAGCCCCCGGGAGAGCGGCATTCAGTACTTC CASSPRESGIQYF
TRBJ1-1 NA TRBV6-1 NA TGTGCCCTAGGGGTAGCTTGGTTTGGGGCTGAAGCTTTCTTT CALGVAWFGAEAFF
TRBJ2-3 NA TRBV2 TRBD2 TGTGCCAGCAGCGTGGGTAGCGGGACGGATACGCAGTATTTT CASSVGSGTDTQYF
TRBJ2-1 NA TRBV7-9 TRBD2 TGTGCCAGCAGCTTACCCCGGGCTAGCGGGAGGAATGAGCAGTTCTTC CASSLPRASGRNEQFF
TRBJ2-7 few TRBV9 TRBD1 TGTGCCAGCAGCGTAGGTTCAGGACAGGGTATCAACGAGCAGTACTTC CASSVGSGQGINEQYF
TRBJ1-1 NA TRBV11-2 NA TGTGCCAGCAGCTTACTTTCTGAAGCTTTCTTT CASSLLSEAFF
TRBJ2-2 NA TRBV7-2 NA TGTGCCAGCAGCTGGAGGGACACCGGGGAGCTGTTTTTT CASSWRDTGELFF
TRBJ2-3 NA TRBV5-4 TRBD2 TGTGCCAGCAGCTTGGCCGGGACGGGAGGACGTTCAGATACGCAGTATTTT CASSLAGTGGRSDTQYF
TRBJ1-4 NA TRBV18 TRBD1 TGTGCCAGCTCACGGGACAGGAATGAAAAACTGTTTTTT CASSRDRNEKLFF
TRBJ2-5 NA TRBV7-2 NA TGTGCCAGCAGCTTAGTAGCGGAAGAGACCCAGTACTTC CASSLVAEETQYF
TRBJ2-7 NA TRBV28 TRBD2 TGTGCCAGCAGTTTGTCAACTAGCGGGAGGCCGCCCTACGAGCAGTACTTC CASSLSTSGRPPYEQYF
TRBJ2-3 NA TRBV19 TRBD2 TGTGCCAGTAGTATGCGGGAGAGGACAGATACGCAGTATTTT CASSMRERTDTQYF
TRBJ2-5 once TRBV4-3 TRBD2 TGCGCCAGCAGCCAAGGGACTAGTGGGAGCACTGAAGAGACCCAGTACTTC CASSQGTSGSTEETQYF
TRBJ2-5 NA TRBV10-3 TRBD1 TGTGCCACACAGGACAGGCCAATCCAGGGAGAGACCCAGTACTTC CATQDRPIQGETQYF
TRBJ2-7 NA TRBV19 NA TGTGCCAGTAGTGGAGACTCCTACGAGCAGTACTTC CASSGDSYEQYF
TRBJ2-5 once TRBV28 NA TGTGCCAGCAGTAATCCAGGGGATTCGAGGGAGACCCAGTACTTC CASSNPGDSRETQYF
TRBJ1-2 NA TRBV27 TRBD1 TGTGCCAGCAGTGTGACAGGGGTACATGGCTACACCTTC CASSVTGVHGYTF
TRBJ1-2 NA TRBV7-8 NA TGTGCCAGCAGCCGCGTCGGAGGGAACGGCATCGGGAGCTACACCTTC CASSRVGGNGIGSYTF
TRBJ2-1 NA TRBV6-1 TRBD2 TGTGCCAGTCTAGCGGGAGTGGGTAATGAGCAGTTCTTC CASLAGVGNEQFF
TRBJ2-3 NA TRBV19 TRBD2 TGTGCCACACAAGCGGGAGGGATAGTCCGGGATACGCAGTATTTT CATQAGGIVRDTQYF
TRBJ2-7 NA TRBV10-3 TRBD2 TGTGCCACCGTAGCGGGAGCACCCTACGAGCAGTACTTC CATVAGAPYEQYF
TRBJ2-1 NA TRBV30 NA TGTGCCTGGAGTGTACCGGGAGAAACCTACAATGAGCAGTTCTTC CAWSVPGETYNEQFF
TRBJ1-1 NA TRBV5-1 TRBD1 TGCGCCAGCAGCTTTACAGGGGCAGGGCTAAAGAACACTGAAGCTTTCTTT CASSFTGAGLKNTEAFF
TRBJ1-4 NA TRBV6-1 NA TGTGCCAGCAGTGCAGACAGAGTGTCTGAAAAACTGTTTTTT CASSADRVSEKLFF
TRBJ1-1 NA TRBV5-1 NA TGCGCCAGCAGCTTTGGGTCGGCAGGCGGGGACACTGAAGCTTTCTTT CASSFGSAGGDTEAFF
TRBJ2-6 NA TRBV5-4 NA TGTGCCAGCAGAGTGGGGAACTCTGGGGCCAACGGCCTGACTTTC CASRVGNSGANGLTF
TRBJ1-2 NA TRBV10-3 NA TGTGCCATCAGTGTCAACAGCTTCTATGGCTACACCTTC CAISVNSFYGYTF
TRBJ1-3 once TRBV28 NA TGTGCCAGCAGTTTCGGGGGTCAAGCTGGAAACACCATATATTTT CASSFGGQAGNTIYF
TRBJ2-1 NA TRBV2 NA TGTGCCAGCAGTGTGGGGCCGTCGGACTACAATGAGCAGTTCTTC CASSVGPSDYNEQFF
TRBJ1-2 NA TRBV27 TRBD1 TGTGCCAGCAGTTTATCCCTAAGGGGGCACGGCTACACCTTC CASSLSLRGHGYTF
TRBJ2-3 NA TRBV7-2 TRBD2 TGTGCCAGCAGCTCCCAGTTAGCGGGAGGTTTTGCAGATACGCAGTATTTT CASSSQLAGGFADTQYF
TRBJ1-2 NA TRBV4-3 NA TGCGCCAGCAGCCAATCAGGGTTTAAGGATGGCTACACCTTC CASSQSGFKDGYTF
TRBJ1-3 NA TRBV10-3 NA TGTGCCATCAGTGCCCCGGGATTTCGGGATGGAAACACCATATATTTT CAISAPGFRDGNTIYF
TRBJ1-2 NA TRBV5-4 NA TGTGCCAGCAGCTCTGTGGGCGGGGGAAGGTATGGCTACACCTTC CASSSVGGGRYGYTF
TRBJ1-2 NA TRBV28 TRBD1 TGTGCCAGCAGTTACGCCGGACAGGGGGCAGGATATGGCTACACCTTC CASSYAGQGAGYGYTF
TRBJ2-2 NA TRBV30 TRBD2 TGTGCCTGGAGTGTACCTACTAGCGGAGCGAACACCGGGGAGCTGTTTTTT CAWSVPTSGANTGELFF
TRBJ1-2 NA TRBV11-2 NA TGTGCCAGCAGTCCCCGTCCGGGAATCGGGGGCTACACCTTC CASSPRPGIGGYTF
TRBJ2-1 NA TRBV25-1 TRBD2 TGTGCCAGCAGTGAATGGGCTAGCGGGAGGGCCTCCTACAATGAGCAGTTCTTC CASSEWASGRASYNEQFF
TRBJ2-3 NA TRBV29-1 NA TGCAGCGTTGAAGTGGGGGGTACGACAGATACGCAGTATTTT CSVEVGGTTDTQYF
TRBJ1-1 NA TRBV6-6 NA TGTGCCAGCAGTTACTACGGCGGGAACACTGAAGCTTTCTTT CASSYYGGNTEAFF
TRBJ2-1 NA TRBV5-5 NA TGTGCCAGCAGCCGATTCGACAGCTTTTACAATGAGCAGTTCTTC CASSRFDSFYNEQFF
TRBJ2-1 NA TRBV19 TRBD2 TGTGCCAGTAGTTCTCGGAGCGGGAGAGCGAGCTCCTACAATGAGCAGTTCTTC CASSSRSGRASSYNEQFF
TRBJ1-2 NA TRBV5-6 TRBD1 TGTGCCAGCAGCCCCCTCGGGACAGGGGGAAACTATGGCTACACCTTC CASSPLGTGGNYGYTF
TRBJ2-1 NA TRBV19 TRBD2 TGTGCCAGTAGTAGGGTAGCGGGAGGCAATGAGCAGTTCTTC CASSRVAGGNEQFF
TRBJ2-3 NA TRBV20-1 TRBD1 TGCAGTGCCCACCAGGGGGACACGCAGTATTTT CSAHQGDTQYF
TRBJ2-7 NA TRBV4-2 NA TGTGCCAGCAGCCAAGACCCACGGTCCTACGAGCAGTACTTC CASSQDPRSYEQYF
TRBJ2-3 NA TRBV10-3 TRBD2 TGTGCCGCCTCCGGGCTAGCGGGGGGAAGCACAGATACGCAGTATTTT CAASGLAGGSTDTQYF
TRBJ1-5 NA TRBV4-1 NA TGCGCCAGCAGCCAAGAGCTTGGCAGCAATCAGCCCCAGCATTTT CASSQELGSNQPQHF
TRBJ2-7 NA TRBV7-2 NA TGTGCCAGCAGCTCCCTCAGGGCGGCCTACGAGCAGTACTTC CASSSLRAAYEQYF